This T cell receptor beta chain is drawn from a study of blood T cell repertoires in COVID-19. Across the whole study: Researchers got acute and convalescent COVID-19 samples from the United States, Italy and Spain. PBMCs, B-cell-depleted T cells, or T cells provided the cDNA or gDNA that made up the material.

In the authors' workflow: For nucleated cells, counts were estimated from reference gene primer amplification. TCRdb's table, derived via immunoSEQ multiplex PCR, lists solely in-frame clones and lacks some. For V, J and clone size, that table is used; D and trimming come from the DNA. The data hold tens of thousands of clones, with over 70% observed a single time. Germline lookup yields CDR1 MGHRA and CDR2 YSYEKL. This CDR3 region has 14 residues. V lost 2 bases to trimming and J lost 2 bases, with 9 bases between them. The clonotype originates from a man between 65 and 80 years old with acute or convalescent COVID-19. The chain joins TRBV4-1 to TRBJ1-1; D might be TRBD1 (5 bases). Material: peripheral blood. CDR3 in amino acids: CASSQLTVNTEAFF. The CDR3, as DNA: TGCGCCAGCAGCCAATTGACAGTAAACACTGAAGCTTTCTTT.